This passage covers 9 T cell receptor beta chains from one sample sequenced in a study of control samples from healthy donors and cancer patients. Sequencing used immunoSEQ multiplex PCR; TCRdb keeps in-frame clones, though not all of them. The repertoire includes 94,000 or so clones, around 84% of them detected once, and 38% sits in the top ten. The sequencing input was PBMCs. The receptor source for this set is a man between 65 and 80 years old with lung cancer.

V gene TRBV9 combines with J gene TRBJ1-2; a possible D gene is TRBD1 (6 bases). This CDR3 has 12 residues. Germline V gene lookup returns CDR1 SGDLS and CDR2 YYNGEE. Deletions cut 3 bases from V and 7 bases from J, with 10 bases between. CDR3 coding DNA: TGTGCCAGCAGCGACAGGGTTCTTGGCTACACCTTC. It yields the protein CASSDRVLGYTF.

On this clone itself: This same CDR3 is encoded by further DNA sequences in the sample. The chain carries TRBV4-1 and TRBJ2-3, with D hard to call. CDR3 length equals 14 residues. Trimming removed 0 bases at V and 0 bases at J, with 4 bases between. CDR1 MGHRA and CDR2 YSYEKL come from the germline V gene. The CDR3 DNA reads as TGCGCCAGCAGCCAAGATGGCAGCACAGATACGCAGTATTTT. This translates into CASSQDGSTDTQYF.

The chain recombines TRBV7-9 with TRBJ1-2; 9 nucleotides align to TRBD1. This CDR3 is 13 amino acids long. V lost 5 bases to trimming and J lost 3 bases; unmatched junction nucleotides: 1. Germline lookup yields CDR1 SEHNR and CDR2 FQNEAQ (reference sequence). The CDR3 DNA sequence: TGTGCCAGCAGCCGGACAGGGGACTATGGCTACACCTTC. Translation gives CASSRTGDYGYTF. Looking up the rest from reference TRBV7-9 and TRBJ1-2 gives the full variable domain: DTGVSQNPRHKITKRGQNVTFRCDPISEHNRLYWYRQTLGQGPEFLTYFQNEAQLEKSRLLSDRFSAERPKGSFSTLEIQRTEQGDSAMYLCASSRTGDYGYTFGSGTRLTVV.

The table lists this clone with a few counts. The same CDR3 arises from other DNA sequences in this sample as well. V is TRBV10-2 and J is TRBJ2-1, with D hard to call. The germline V and J ends were trimmed by 3 bases and 3 bases, with 3 bases remaining between them. CDR1 is WSHSY and CDR2 is SAAADI in the germline V gene. This CDR3 has 12 amino acids. CDR3 bases: TGCGCCAGCAGTGAAAACTACAATGAGCAGTTCTTC. Translating it yields CASSENYNEQFF.

The V and J genes are TRBV11-2 and TRBJ2-6; D gene ambiguous. V lost 1 base and J 3 bases, leaving 1 base between the germline ends. Germline CDR1 SGHAT, CDR2 FQNNGV. This CDR3 has 13 residues. The CDR3 nucleotides read TGTGCCAGCAGCTTAGGTGGGGCCAACGTCCTGACTTTC. Translation: CASSLGGANVLTF.

V is TRBV5-1 and J is TRBJ2-7, with D perhaps TRBD1 or TRBD2 (5 bases each). CDR1 and CDR2 from the germline V gene are SGHRS and YFSETQ. This CDR3 comprises 14 residues. Trimming cost V 4 bases and J 4 bases, with 15 bases left between them. The CDR3 DNA reads TGCGCCAGCAGCAGGGGAGCGGCGAAATACGAGCAGTACTTC. Translation gives CASSRGAAKYEQYF.

Here the CDR3 reads CASSPDAMIGGELFF. The CDR3 DNA follows: TGTGCCAGCAGCCCAGACGCTATGATAGGCGGGGAGCTGTTTTTT. The chain combines TRBV3-1 (or the pseudogene TRBV3-2) with TRBJ2-2; D gene ambiguous. This CDR3 is 15 amino acids long. CDR1 LGHDT and CDR2 YNNKEL come from the germline V gene (reference sequence). V was pared by 4 bases and J by 7 bases, with 16 bases between.

This chain links TRBV7-8 with TRBJ2-3; TRBD1 matches at 7 bases. V shed 1 base and J 7 bases; nucleotides not matched to a gene: 8. The CDR3 runs to 15 residues. Germline V gives CDR1 SGHVS, CDR2 FQNEAQ. The CDR3 DNA sequence: TGTGCCAGCAGCTTAGGACAGGGTTTAGTCTATACGCAGTATTTT. It codes for CASSLGQGLVYTQYF.

This rearrangement joins TRBV7-2 to TRBJ2-3, with 7 bases that match TRBD1. Germline trimming cut 5 bases from V and 1 base from J; bases unmatched to any gene: 6. Germline V lookup: CDR1 SGHTA, CDR2 FQGNSA. The CDR3 runs to 15 residues. The CDR3 nucleotides are TGTGCCAGCAGCCAAGACAGGGCCGGCACAGATACGCAGTATTTT. Its protein is CASSQDRAGTDTQYF.